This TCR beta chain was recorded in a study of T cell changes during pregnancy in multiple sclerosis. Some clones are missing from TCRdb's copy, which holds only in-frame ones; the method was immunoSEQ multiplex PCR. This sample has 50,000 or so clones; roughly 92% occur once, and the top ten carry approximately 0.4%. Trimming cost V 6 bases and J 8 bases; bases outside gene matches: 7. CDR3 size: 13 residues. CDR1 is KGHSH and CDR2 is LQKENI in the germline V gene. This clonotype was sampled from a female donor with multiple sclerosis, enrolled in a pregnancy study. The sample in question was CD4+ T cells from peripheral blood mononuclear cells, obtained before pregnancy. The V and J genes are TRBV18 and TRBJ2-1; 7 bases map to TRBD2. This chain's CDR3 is CASSRTRGDEQFF. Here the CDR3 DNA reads TGTGCCAGCTCCCGGACTAGAGGGGATGAGCAGTTCTTC.